The next 4 T cell receptor beta chains were all read from a single sample in a study of tumor-infiltrating lymphocytes in primary liver carcinoma. For each extraction, RNA and DNA were obtained together from around 20-30 mg of unsorted bulk tissue. With a constant-region primer, TCR beta cDNA was made from 500 ng of total RNA. For TCR beta, libraries were produced by three nested multiplex PCR rounds using slightly modified ARM-PCR. Use of TRBV1-TRBV30 forward primers with a C-beta reverse primer characterized the first two PCR rounds, which lasted about 11 cycles each. Via MiXCR, TCRdb re-called the multiplex PCR reads, giving one row per CDR3 protein. The sample contains approximately 73,000 distinct CDR3 sequences, 55% to 75% of which appear only once. The sequenced sample consisted of liver tumor tissue from sampling region 4. The subset here: tumor region T4, right-lateral pole. Receptors originate from a man aged 35-49 years with primary liver carcinoma and hepatitis B virus infection.

In its sample, this clonotype was seen once. At one boundary the junction diverges from the germline segment, which might be a read error. The chain combines TRBV10-3 with TRBJ2-3; 8 bases map to TRBD1. The CDR3 totals 14 residues. CDR1 and CDR2 from the germline V gene are ENHRY and SYGVKD. CDR3 sequence: CTISLGRGPDTKYF. Written as DNA, the CDR3 is TGTACCATCAGCTTGGGCAGGGGGCCAGATACGAAGTATTTT.

In regard to this clonotype: Sequence at one end of the junction differs from germline and may be a read error. V and J are TRBV11-2 and TRBJ2-7; TRBD2 might be the D (6 bases). The CDR3 covers 14 residues. Germline values: CDR1 SGHAT, CDR2 FQNNGV. The CDR3 coding sequence is TGTGCCGGCAGCCTAGTTCGACTAGAGGAGGAGCAGTGCTTC. Amino acids: CAGSLVRLEEEQCF.

A remark on this clonotype: Sequence at one end of the junction differs from germline and may be a read error. The genes are TRBV30 and TRBJ1-1; D call uncertain. Germline V gene data show CDR1 as GTSNPN and CDR2 as SVGIG (reference sequence). The length of the CDR3 is 14 residues. The CDR3 loop is CSWSPPEGNTEAFF. Here the CDR3 DNA reads TGTTCCTGGAGTCCTCCGGAGGGGAACACTGAAGCTTTCTTT.

This clonotype has a count of ten or more. The genes are TRBV5-1 and TRBJ2-3; D possibly corresponds to TRBD1 (6 bases). CDR1 is SGHRS, CDR2 YFSETQ, per germline. This CDR3 contains 15 residues. V was trimmed by 3 bases and J by 0 bases, leaving 11 bases between them. This CDR3 reads CASSWRDRSTDTQYF. In nucleotides, the CDR3 is TGCGCCAGCAGCTGGAGAGACAGGAGCACAGATACGCAGTATTTT.